This TCR beta chain derives from a study of neurological immune-mediated disorders. Study-level points and caveats: Repertoires from 18 of 34 multiple sclerosis patients grouped phylogenetically into a related-CDR3 cluster, suggesting a possible signature.

Trimming at V came to 1 base and at J to 2 bases, leaving 7 bases not matched to a gene. Germline V gives CDR1 LGHDT, CDR2 YNNKEL (reference sequence). CDR3 length: 17 residues. MiXCR was run by TCRdb on the 5' RACE reads, yielding one entry per CDR3 protein. The sample has tens of thousands of distinct CDR3 sequences, less than 5% seen once. This clonotype has at least ten counts. No antigen is known for it. This sequence was found in a man aged 25 to 40 with multiple sclerosis. The chain uses TRBV3-1 and TRBJ2-3, with 9 nucleotides matching TRBD2. Sequencing was carried out using PBMCs. CDR3 sequence: CASSQASSGDLTDTQYF. CDR3 nucleotides: TGTGCCAGCAGCCAAGCCTCTAGCGGGGACCTCACAGATACGCAGTATTTT.